What follows is one T cell receptor (beta chain) and its context. Its antigen is currently unknown. Per germline, CDR1 SGHVS and CDR2 FNYEAQ. Trimming cost V 5 bases and J 7 bases; bases outside gene matches: 7. This CDR3 has 15 amino acids. This sample is drawn from a study of cytotoxic CD8 clonotypes in ibrutinib-treated CLL. Study results and caveats: Clonality went up at the time of ibrutinib response, stayed stable in sustained remission, and later dropped back toward its baseline level at progression.

Assay: immunoSEQ multiplex PCR; the TCRdb copy retains only in-frame clones and omits some. The data contain fewer than 150,000 clones, around 84% of them singletons. The chain combines TRBV7-6 with TRBJ2-1, with TRBD2 matching 11 bases. Sequencing was performed on PBMCs, taken after 24 months of ibrutinib treatment. The receptor's source is a human donor with chronic lymphocytic leukemia. For the CDR3, the DNA is TGTGCCAGCAGCGGTAGCGGGGGGGCCAGTAATGAGCAGTTCTTC. Residues: CASSGSGGASNEQFF.